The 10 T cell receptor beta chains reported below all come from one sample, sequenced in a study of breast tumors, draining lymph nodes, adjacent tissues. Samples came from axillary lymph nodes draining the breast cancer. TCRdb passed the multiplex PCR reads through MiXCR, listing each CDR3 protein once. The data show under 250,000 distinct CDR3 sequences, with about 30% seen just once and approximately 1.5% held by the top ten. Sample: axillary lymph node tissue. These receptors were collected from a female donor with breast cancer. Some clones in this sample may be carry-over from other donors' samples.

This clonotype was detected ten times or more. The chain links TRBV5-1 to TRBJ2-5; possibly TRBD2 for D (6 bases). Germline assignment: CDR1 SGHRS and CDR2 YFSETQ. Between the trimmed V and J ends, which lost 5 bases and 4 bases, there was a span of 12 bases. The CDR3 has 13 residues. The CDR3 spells CASSSGGSETQYF. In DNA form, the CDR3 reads TGCGCCAGCAGTTCCGGGGGTTCAGAGACCCAGTACTTC.

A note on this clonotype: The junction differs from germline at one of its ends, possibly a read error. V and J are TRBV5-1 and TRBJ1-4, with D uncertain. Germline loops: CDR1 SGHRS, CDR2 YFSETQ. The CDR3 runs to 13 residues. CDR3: CASSLGINENLFF. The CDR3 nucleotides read TGCGCCAGCAGCTTGGGGATCAATGAAAACCTGTTTTTT.

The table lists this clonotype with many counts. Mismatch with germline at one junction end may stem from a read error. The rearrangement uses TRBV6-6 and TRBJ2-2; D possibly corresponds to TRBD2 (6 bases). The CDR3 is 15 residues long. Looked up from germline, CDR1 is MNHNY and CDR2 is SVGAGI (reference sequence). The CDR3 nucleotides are TGTGCCAGCAGTCACTCGGGAGCGTTGAGCGGGGAGCTGTTTTTT. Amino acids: CASSHSGALSGELFF.

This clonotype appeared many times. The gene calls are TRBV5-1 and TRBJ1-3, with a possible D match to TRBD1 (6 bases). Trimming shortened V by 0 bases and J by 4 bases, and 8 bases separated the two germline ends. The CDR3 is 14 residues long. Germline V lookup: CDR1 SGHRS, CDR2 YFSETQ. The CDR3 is CASSLAGAGNTIYF. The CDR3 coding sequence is TGCGCCAGCAGCTTGGCAGGGGCGGGAAACACCATATATTTT.

The CDR3 DNA reads TGCAGCGTGACCGACCGGGGCTACACCTTC. It codes for CSVTDRGYTF. The rearrangement links TRBV29-1 to TRBJ1-2; D uncertain. There are 10 residues in the CDR3. Germline V gene data show CDR1 as SQVTM and CDR2 as ANQGSEA. Deletions cut 6 bases from V and 8 bases from J, with 10 bases between.

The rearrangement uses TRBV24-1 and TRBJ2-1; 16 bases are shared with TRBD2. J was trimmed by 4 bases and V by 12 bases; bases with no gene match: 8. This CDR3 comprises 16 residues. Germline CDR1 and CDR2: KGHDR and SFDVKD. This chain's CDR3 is CAPTGTSGRGYNEQFF. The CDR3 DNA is TGTGCCCCAACCGGGACTAGCGGGAGGGGGTACAATGAGCAGTTCTTC.

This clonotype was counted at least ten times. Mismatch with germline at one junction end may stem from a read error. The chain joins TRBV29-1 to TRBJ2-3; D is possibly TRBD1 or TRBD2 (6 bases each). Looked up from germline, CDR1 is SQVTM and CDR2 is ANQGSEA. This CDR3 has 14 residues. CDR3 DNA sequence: TGCAGCGTTGAAGGCCGAACCGGGGGCCACCGGGAGAATTTT. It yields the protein CSVEGRTGGHRENF.

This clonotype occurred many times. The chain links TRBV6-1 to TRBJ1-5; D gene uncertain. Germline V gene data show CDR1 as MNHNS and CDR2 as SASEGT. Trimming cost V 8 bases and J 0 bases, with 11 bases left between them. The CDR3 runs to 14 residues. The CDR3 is CASRGENSNQPQHF. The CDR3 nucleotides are TGTGCCAGCCGCGGGGAGAATAGCAATCAGCCCCAGCATTTT.

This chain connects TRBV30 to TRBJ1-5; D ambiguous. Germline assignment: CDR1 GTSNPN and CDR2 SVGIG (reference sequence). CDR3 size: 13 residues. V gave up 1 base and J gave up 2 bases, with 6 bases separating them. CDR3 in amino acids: CAWSEGGNQPQHF. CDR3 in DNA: TGTGCCTGGAGTGAAGGAGGCAATCAGCCCCAGCATTTT.

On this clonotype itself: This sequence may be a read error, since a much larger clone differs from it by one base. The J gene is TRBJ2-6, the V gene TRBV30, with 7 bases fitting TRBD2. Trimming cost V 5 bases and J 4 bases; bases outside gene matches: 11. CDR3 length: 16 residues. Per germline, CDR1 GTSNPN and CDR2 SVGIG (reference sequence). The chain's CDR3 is CAWGTAGPAGANVLTF. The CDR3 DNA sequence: TGTGCCTGGGGTACAGCGGGACCCGCGGGGGCCAACGTCCTGACTTTC.